This paragraph covers one T cell receptor beta chain sequence. Its target is not known. These data are taken from a study of beta chain features in type 1 diabetes. Broader study findings: In all four CD4+ subsets, TCRB CDR3 length was significantly, moderately reduced in type 1 diabetes. Cells with high TCR expression could be over-represented by cDNA sequencing.

By way of CD45RO/CCR7/CD25/CD127/CD95/CD27, the CD4+ regulatory, stem cell-like memory, central memory and naive cells were sorted. Germline V gene lookup returns CDR1 SGHDN and CDR2 FVKESK. J lost 4 bases, V lost 2 bases, and 10 bases had no gene match. CDR3 length: 17 residues. Expressed TCRB transcripts were sequenced because the entire RNA isolate underwent reverse transcription. Using immunoSEQ multiplex PCR, the repertoire was profiled, and TCRdb retains in-frame clones only, with some absent. The table lists around 300,000 clones, over 12% of them singletons, with around 0.015% in the top ten.

The TCR originated in a man aged 18 to 30 with type 1 diabetes. Sequences were obtained from naive CD4+ T cells from blood. The chain has TRBV14 and TRBJ2-1; 8 bases agree with TRBD1. The CDR3 here is CASSQPRDRTMYNEQFF. For the CDR3, the DNA is TGTGCCAGCAGCCAACCCCGGGACAGGACCATGTACAATGAGCAGTTCTTC.